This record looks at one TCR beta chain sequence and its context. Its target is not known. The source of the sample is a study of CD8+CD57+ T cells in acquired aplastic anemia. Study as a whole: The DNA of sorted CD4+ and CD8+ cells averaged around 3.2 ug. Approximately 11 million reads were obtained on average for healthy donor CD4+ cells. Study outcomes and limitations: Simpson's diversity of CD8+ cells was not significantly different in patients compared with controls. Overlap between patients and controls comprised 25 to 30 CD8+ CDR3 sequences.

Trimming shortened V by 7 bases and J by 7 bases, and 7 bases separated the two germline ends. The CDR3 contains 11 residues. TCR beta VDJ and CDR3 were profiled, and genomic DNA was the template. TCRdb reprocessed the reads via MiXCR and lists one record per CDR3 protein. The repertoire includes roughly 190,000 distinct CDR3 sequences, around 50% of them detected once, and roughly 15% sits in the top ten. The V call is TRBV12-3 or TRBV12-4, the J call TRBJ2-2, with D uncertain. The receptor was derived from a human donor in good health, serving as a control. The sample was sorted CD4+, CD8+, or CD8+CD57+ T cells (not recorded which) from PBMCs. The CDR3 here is CASMLNGELFF. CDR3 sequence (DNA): TGTGCCAGCATGCTAAACGGGGAGCTGTTTTTT.